These T cell receptor beta chains were read from a single sample in a study of CD8 T cells in ankylosing spondylitis. Using its own MiXCR run on the 5' RACE reads, TCRdb lists one record per CDR3 protein. The sample holds roughly 180,000 distinct CDR3 sequences, 11% seen once. Source material: blood, either unsorted or a sorted T cell fraction (not recorded which). These receptors came from a male donor with ankylosing spondylitis or in good health (not recorded which). Each CDR3 is given with its conserved first and last residue.

j_call	cdr3_length	v_call	cdr3_aa
TRBJ1-5	16	TRBV5-5	CASSLDGTVGNQPQHF
TRBJ2-1	13	TRBV7-9	CASSLGVANEQFF
TRBJ2-7	15	TRBV11-2	CASSLPGQAIYEQYF
TRBJ1-1	18	TRBV5-3	CARSLKQPRGQARAEAFF
TRBJ1-3	14	TRBV20-1	CSASGVVSGNTIYF
TRBJ2-7	15	TRBV20-1	CSAQTPTSGESKQYF
TRBJ2-3	18	TRBV3-1	CASSRQTAGTSGTDTQYF
TRBJ1-5	12	TRBV29-1	CSAGFSNQPQHF
TRBJ2-6	15	TRBV28	CASSLLTAGANVLTF
TRBJ1-5	16	TRBV6-5	CASSYLGQERNQPQHF
TRBJ2-3	15	TRBV4-2	CASSLGQLLTDTQYF
TRBJ2-1	16	TRBV11-2	CASSSLAGASYNEQFF
TRBJ2-2	16	TRBV9	CASSVGPSGSTGELFF
TRBJ1-5	15	TRBV19	CASSKLRDRDQPQHF
TRBJ1-5	15	TRBV28	CASSFDREENQPQHF
TRBJ2-3	18	TRBV5-1	CASSLMRGFADDTDTQYF
TRBJ1-5	15	TRBV9	CASSLQQGKDQPQHF
TRBJ2-3	16	TRBV19	CASSMRLRRSTDTQYF
TRBJ1-1	12	TRBV20-1	CSAIDMNTEAFF
TRBJ2-7	13	TRBV14	CASSQEWNVRQYF
TRBJ2-7	14	TRBV18	CASSPGQGLDEQYF
TRBJ1-4	17	TRBV12-3/TRBV12-4	CASSLSGTRDNHEKLYF
TRBJ2-2	15	TRBV9	CTSSVVSGNTGELFF
TRBJ2-3	13	TRBV4-2	CASSLAATDTQYF
TRBJ1-5	14	TRBV7-2	CASSLSGEVQPQHF
TRBJ2-1	15	TRBV28	CASSSEGVGWNEQFF
TRBJ2-1	18	TRBV5-1	CASSLGLAGASSYNEQFF
TRBJ1-1	16	TRBV11-2	CASSPRGQGVGTEAFF
TRBJ2-7	15	TRBV29-1	CSVDRGTSGYSEQYF
TRBJ2-3	15	TRBV7-7	CASSLGQGKTDTQYF
TRBJ1-1	14	TRBV12-3/TRBV12-4	CASRSDRGDPEAFF
TRBJ1-1	13	TRBV29-1	CSGRQLRNTEAFF